This T cell receptor (beta chain) was sequenced for a study of T cell responses to AZD1222 COVID-19 vaccine. TCRdb keeps only in-frame clones here, not all; method: immunoSEQ multiplex PCR. In the table there are over 120,000 clones, 93% of which are singletons. The CDR3 covers 14 residues. V gave up 2 bases and J gave up 6 bases, with 14 bases separating them. Germline lookup yields CDR1 MNHEY and CDR2 SVGAGI. Details on this clone: The antigen remains unidentified.

Broader study findings: Across spike, vaccine-associated CD4 TCRs were found, dominant at 160-218 and 743-854. It was only after the peak T cell response that any repertoires were sampled. Spike-specific TCR breadth and depth rose after two AZD1222 doses. Baseline serology detected seropositivity in only a handful of AZD1222 recipients.

This receptor was identified in an adult in good health. Source: peripheral blood, taken on day 0 of AZD1222 vaccination. The chain joins TRBV6-5 to TRBJ2-7, with D perhaps matching TRBD1 or TRBD2 (6 bases each). For the CDR3, the DNA is TGTGCCAGCAGTTACGGGGGGACAATCGGCGAGCAGTACTTC. It encodes CASSYGGTIGEQYF.